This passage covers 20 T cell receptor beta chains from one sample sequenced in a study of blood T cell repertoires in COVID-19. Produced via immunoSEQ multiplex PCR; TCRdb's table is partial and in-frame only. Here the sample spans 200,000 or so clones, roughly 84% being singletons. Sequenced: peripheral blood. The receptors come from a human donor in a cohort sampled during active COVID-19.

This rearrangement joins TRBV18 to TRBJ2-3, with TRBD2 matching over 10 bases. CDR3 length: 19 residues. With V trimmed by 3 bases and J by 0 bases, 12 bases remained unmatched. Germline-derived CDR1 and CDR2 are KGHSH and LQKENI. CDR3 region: CASSPRLAGASSSTDTQYF. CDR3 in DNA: TGTGCCAGCTCACCGCGGCTAGCGGGAGCCTCTTCCAGCACAGATACGCAGTATTTT.

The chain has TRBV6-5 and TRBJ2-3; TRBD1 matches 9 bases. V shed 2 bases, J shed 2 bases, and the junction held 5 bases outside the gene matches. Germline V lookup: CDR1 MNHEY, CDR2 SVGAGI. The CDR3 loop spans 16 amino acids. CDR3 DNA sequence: TGTGCCAGCAGTTACGACGGGACAGGGTACACAGATACGCAGTATTTT. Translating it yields CASSYDGTGYTDTQYF.

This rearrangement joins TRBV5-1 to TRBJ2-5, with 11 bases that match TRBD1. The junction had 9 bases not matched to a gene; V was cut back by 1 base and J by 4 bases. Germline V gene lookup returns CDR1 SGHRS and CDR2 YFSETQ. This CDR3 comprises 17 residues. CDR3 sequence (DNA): TGCGCCAGCAGCTTGTTCCGCGGACAGGGGGCAGGAGAGACCCAGTACTTC. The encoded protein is CASSLFRGQGAGETQYF.

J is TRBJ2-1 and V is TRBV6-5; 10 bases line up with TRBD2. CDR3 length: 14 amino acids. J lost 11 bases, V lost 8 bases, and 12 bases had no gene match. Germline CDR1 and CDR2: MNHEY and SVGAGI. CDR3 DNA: TGTGCCAGCCGACTAGCGGGCCGAGGGGGGCAGCAGTTCTTC. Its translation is CASRLAGRGGQQFF.

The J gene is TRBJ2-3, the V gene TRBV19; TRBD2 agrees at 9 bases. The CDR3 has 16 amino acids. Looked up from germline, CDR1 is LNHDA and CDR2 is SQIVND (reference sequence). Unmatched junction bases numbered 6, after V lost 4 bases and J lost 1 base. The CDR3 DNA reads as TGTGCCAGTAGTAGGATAGCGGGAGTGGGCACAGATACGCAGTATTTT. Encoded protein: CASSRIAGVGTDTQYF.

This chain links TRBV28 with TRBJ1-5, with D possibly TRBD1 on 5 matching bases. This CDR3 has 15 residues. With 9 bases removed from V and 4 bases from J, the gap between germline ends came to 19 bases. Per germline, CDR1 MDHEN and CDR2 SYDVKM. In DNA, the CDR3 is TGTGCCAGTTTTGGAAGGGCGCGGGGGAATCAGCCCCAGCATTTT. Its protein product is CASFGRARGNQPQHF.

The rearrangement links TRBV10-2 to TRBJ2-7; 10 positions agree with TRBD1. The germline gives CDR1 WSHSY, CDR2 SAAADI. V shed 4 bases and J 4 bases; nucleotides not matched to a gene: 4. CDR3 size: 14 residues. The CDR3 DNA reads TGCGCCAGCAGTGGTAAGGGACAGGGGTACGAGCAGTACTTC. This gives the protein CASSGKGQGYEQYF.

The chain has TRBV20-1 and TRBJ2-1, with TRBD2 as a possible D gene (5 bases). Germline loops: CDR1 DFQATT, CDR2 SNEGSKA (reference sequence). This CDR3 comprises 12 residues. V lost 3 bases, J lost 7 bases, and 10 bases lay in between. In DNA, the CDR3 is TGCAGTGCTAGTGGTAGGAGGAATGAGCAGTTCTTC. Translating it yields CSASGRRNEQFF.

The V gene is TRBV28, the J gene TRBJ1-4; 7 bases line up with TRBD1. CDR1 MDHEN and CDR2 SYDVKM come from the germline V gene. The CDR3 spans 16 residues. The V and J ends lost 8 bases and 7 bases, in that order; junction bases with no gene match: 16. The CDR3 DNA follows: TGTGCCAGCCGCGGGCTGAAGGGGGCATGGGGTGAAAAACTGTTTTTT. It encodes CASRGLKGAWGEKLFF.

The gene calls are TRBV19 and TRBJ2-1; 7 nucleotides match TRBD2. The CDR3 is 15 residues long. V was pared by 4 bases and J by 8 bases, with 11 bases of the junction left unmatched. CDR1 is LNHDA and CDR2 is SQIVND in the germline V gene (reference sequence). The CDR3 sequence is CASSTPAGSLHEQFF. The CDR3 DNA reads TGTGCCAGTAGTACACCAGCGGGATCGCTCCATGAGCAGTTCTTC.

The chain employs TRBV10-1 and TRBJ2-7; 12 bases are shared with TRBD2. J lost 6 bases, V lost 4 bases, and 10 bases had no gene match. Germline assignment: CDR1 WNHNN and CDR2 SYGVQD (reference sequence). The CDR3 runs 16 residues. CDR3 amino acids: CASSGSLAGGRAEQYF. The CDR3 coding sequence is TGCGCCAGCAGTGGTTCCCTAGCGGGAGGGCGTGCCGAGCAGTACTTC.

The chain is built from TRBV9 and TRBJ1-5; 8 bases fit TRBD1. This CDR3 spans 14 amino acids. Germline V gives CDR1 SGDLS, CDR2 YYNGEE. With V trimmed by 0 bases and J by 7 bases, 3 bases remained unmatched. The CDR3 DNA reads TGTGCCAGCAGCGTAGGACAGGGGATACAGCCCCAGCATTTT. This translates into CASSVGQGIQPQHF.

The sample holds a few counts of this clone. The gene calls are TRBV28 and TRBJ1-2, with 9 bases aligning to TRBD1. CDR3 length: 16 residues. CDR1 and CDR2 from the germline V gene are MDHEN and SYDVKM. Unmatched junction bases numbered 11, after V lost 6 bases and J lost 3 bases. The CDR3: CASSLVGTGIDYGYTF. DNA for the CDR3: TGTGCCAGCAGCCTCGTGGGGACAGGGATCGACTATGGCTACACCTTC.

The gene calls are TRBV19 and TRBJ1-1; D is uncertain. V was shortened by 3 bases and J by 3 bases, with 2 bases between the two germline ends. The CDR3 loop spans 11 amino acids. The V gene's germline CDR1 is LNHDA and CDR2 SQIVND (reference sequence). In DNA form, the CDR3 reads TGTGCCAGTAGTATCTACACTGAAGCTTTCTTT. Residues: CASSIYTEAFF.

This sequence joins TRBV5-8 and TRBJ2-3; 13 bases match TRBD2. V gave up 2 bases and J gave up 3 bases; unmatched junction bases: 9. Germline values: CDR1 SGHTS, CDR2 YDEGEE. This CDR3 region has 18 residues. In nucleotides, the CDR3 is TGTGCCAGCAGCTTACCCGGGACTAGCGGGATGGATACAGATACGCAGTATTTT. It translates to CASSLPGTSGMDTDTQYF.

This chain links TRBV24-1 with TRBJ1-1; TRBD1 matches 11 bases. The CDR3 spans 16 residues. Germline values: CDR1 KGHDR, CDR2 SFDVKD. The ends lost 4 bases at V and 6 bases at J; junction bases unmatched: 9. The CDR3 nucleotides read TGTGCCACCAGTGACCTTGGACAGGGGGCGAGGGCTGAAGCTTTCTTT. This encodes CATSDLGQGARAEAFF.

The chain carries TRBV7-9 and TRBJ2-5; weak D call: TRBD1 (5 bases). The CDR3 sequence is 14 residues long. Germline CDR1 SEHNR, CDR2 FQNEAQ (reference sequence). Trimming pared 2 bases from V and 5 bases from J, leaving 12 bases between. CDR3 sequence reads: CASSLSQGRETQYF. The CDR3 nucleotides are TGTGCCAGCAGCTTATCCCAGGGCAGGGAGACCCAGTACTTC.

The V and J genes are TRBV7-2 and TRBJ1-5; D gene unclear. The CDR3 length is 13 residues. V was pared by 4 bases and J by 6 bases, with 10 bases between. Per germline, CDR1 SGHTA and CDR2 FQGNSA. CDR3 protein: CASSSSRRQPQHF. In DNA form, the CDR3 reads TGTGCCAGCAGCTCTAGTCGCCGTCAGCCCCAGCATTTT.

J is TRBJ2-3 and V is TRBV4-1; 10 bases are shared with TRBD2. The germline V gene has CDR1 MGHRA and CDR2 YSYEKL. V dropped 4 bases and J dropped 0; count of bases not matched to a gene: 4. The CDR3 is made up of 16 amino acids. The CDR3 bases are TGCGCCAGCAGCCGCCTAGCGGGAGTCAGCACAGATACGCAGTATTTT. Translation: CASSRLAGVSTDTQYF.

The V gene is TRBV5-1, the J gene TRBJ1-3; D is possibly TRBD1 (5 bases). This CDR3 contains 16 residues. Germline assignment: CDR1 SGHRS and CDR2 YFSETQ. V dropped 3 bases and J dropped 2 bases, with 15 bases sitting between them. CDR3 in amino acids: CASSWGLRVPGNTIYF. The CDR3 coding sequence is TGCGCCAGCAGCTGGGGCTTACGGGTTCCTGGAAACACCATATATTTT.